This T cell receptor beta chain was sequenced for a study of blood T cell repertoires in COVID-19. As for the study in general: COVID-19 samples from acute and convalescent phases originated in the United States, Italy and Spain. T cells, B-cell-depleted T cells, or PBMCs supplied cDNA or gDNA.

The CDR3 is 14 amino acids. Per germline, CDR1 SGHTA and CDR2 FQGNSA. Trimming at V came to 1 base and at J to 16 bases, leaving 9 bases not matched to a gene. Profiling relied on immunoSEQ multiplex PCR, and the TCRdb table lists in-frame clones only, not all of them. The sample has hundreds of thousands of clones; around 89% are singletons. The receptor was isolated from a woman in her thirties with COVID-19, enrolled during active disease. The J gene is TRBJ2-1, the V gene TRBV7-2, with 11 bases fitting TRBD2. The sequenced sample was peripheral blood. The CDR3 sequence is CASSLDIAGGRVFF. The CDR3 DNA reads TGTGCCAGCAGCTTAGATATAGCGGGAGGGCGGGTTTTCTTC. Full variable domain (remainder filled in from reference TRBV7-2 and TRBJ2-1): GAGVSQSPSNKVTEKGKDVELRCDPISGHTALYWYRQSLGQGLEFLIYFQGNSAPDKSGLPSDRFSAERTGGSVSTLTIQRTQQEDSAVYLCASSLDIAGGRVFFGPGTRLTVL.